Included here is one T cell receptor (beta chain) sequence, with context. The antigen is unknown. These data belong to a study of T cells in Graves' hyperthyroidism and ophthalmopathy. Study results and caveats: Separation of ophthalmopathy from stable hyperthyroidism was achieved by a 13 V-J model.

V was trimmed by 5 bases and J by 1 base, leaving 17 bases between them. The CDR3 covers 16 residues. The germline gives CDR1 MGHDK, CDR2 SYGVNS. Any patient presenting with uncontrolled infection, other autoimmune disease, pregnancy or lactation was left out. The CDR3 regions of TCR beta were amplified from RNA transcripts. Initially, a first-round RT-PCR of the TCR CDR3 employed the HTBI primer set. MiXCR was run by TCRdb on the multiplex PCR reads, yielding one entry per CDR3 protein. This sample carries about 200,000 distinct CDR3 sequences, about a sixth of them seen once, and the ten largest clones take 35% to 50%.

Source material: blood. The chain uses TRBV25-1 and TRBJ2-5; tentative D call: TRBD2 (5 bases). This TCR came from a man aged 35-49 years with Graves' hyperthyroidism. The CDR3 nucleotides read TGTGCCAGCAGTCCGCCGGGGTGGCGTATCCAAGAGACCCAGTACTTC. It specifies CASSPPGWRIQETQYF. Full variable domain (rest looked up from reference TRBV25-1 and TRBJ2-5): EADIYQTPRYLVIGTGKKITLECSQTMGHDKMYWYQQDPGMELHLIHYSYGVNSTEKGDLSSESTVSRIRTEHFPLTLESARPSHTSQYLCASSPPGWRIQETQYFGPGTRLLVL.